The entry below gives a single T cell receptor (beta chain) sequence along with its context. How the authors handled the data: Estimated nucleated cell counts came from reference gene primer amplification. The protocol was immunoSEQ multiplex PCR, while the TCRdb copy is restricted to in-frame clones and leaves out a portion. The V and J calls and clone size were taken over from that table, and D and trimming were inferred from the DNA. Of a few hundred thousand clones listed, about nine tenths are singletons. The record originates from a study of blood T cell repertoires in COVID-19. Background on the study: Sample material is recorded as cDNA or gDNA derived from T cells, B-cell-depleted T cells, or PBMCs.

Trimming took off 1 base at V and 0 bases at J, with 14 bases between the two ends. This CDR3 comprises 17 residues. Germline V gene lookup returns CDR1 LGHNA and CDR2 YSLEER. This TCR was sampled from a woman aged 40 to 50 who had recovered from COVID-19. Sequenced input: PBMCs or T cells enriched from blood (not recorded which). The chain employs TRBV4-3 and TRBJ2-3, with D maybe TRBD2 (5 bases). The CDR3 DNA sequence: TGCGCCAGCAGCCAAGGAATAAGCGGCATTAGCACAGATACGCAGTATTTT. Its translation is CASSQGISGISTDTQYF.